A single sample gave rise to the 15 T cell receptor beta chains below, sequenced in a study of T cell repertoires in aging, cancer and after chemotherapy. Peripheral blood genomic DNA, not sorted cells or RNA, was the template. Rearranged V-D-J TRB sequences were amplified with a mixed TRB-A/B primer pool. Via MiXCR, TCRdb re-called the multiplex PCR reads, giving one row per CDR3 protein. This table holds thousands of distinct CDR3 sequences, about 29% found once. Material for sequencing was blood. The receptors derive from a human donor in good health.

V gene TRBV11-2 combines with J gene TRBJ2-7; D might be TRBD1 (7 bases). Germline CDR1 SGHAT, CDR2 FQNNGV. CDR3 length: 16 amino acids. V was clipped by 5 bases and J by 5 bases, with 22 bases between them. CDR3 nucleotide sequence: TGTGCCAGCAGCCCCATCCAGGGGGGCCGCCGGGACGAGCAGTACTTC. It codes for CASSPIQGGRRDEQYF.

The V gene is TRBV19, the J gene TRBJ2-2; D remains ambiguous. Trimming left V 2 bases short and J 2 bases short, with 12 bases between. Germline V gene sequence: CDR1 LNHDA, CDR2 SQIVND (reference sequence). The CDR3 length is 16 residues. The CDR3 sequence is CASSIKAASNTGELFF. In nucleotides, the CDR3 is TGTGCCAGTAGTATAAAGGCTGCAAGCAACACCGGGGAGCTGTTTTTT.

This chain connects TRBV20-1 to TRBJ1-5, with unresolved D. The CDR3 spans 15 residues. Germline V gene data show CDR1 as DFQATT and CDR2 as SNEGSKA (reference sequence). Deletions cut 0 bases from V and 11 bases from J, with 20 bases between. CDR3 coding DNA: TGCAGTGCTAGAGAGTGGAACAGCCTGAAGCAGGCCCAGCATTTT. Residues: CSAREWNSLKQAQHF.

This clonotype was seen more than once but under ten times. This chain joins TRBV7-2 and TRBJ2-7; D unresolved. Germline CDR1 reads SGHTA; CDR2 reads FQGNSA. CDR3 size: 13 residues. V lost 1 base to trimming and J lost 6 bases, with 10 bases between them. Here the CDR3 reads CASSLGPVGEQYF. DNA of the CDR3: TGTGCCAGCAGCTTAGGCCCCGTAGGCGAGCAGTACTTC.

In its sample, this clonotype was seen a few times. The chain has TRBV15 and TRBJ1-2; TRBD1 agrees at 8 bases. After removal of 5 bases from V and 8 bases from J, the junction contained 7 bases not matched to a gene. The CDR3 covers 13 residues. CDR1 and CDR2 from the germline V gene are LNHNV and YYDKDF (reference sequence). The DNA of the CDR3 is TGTGCCACCAGCGGCCCGGACAGGGAGGGCTACACCTTC. This encodes CATSGPDREGYTF.

V and J are TRBV6-5 and TRBJ1-5, with D unclear. Germline V gene sequence: CDR1 MNHEY, CDR2 SVGAGI. The CDR3 spans 13 residues. V was pared by 6 bases and J by 6 bases, with 12 bases between. CDR3 in amino acids: CASRTQPGQPQHF. The CDR3 DNA follows: TGTGCCAGCAGGACCCAACCTGGTCAGCCCCAGCATTTT.

This clonotype was seen a handful of times. CDR3 bases: TGTGCCAGTAGTCTACAGGGGAACACTGAAGCTTTCTTT. Its translation: CASSLQGNTEAFF. J is TRBJ1-1 and V is TRBV19, with D maybe TRBD1 (6 bases). V was cut by 5 bases and J by 1 base, with 8 bases left in between. The germline gives CDR1 LNHDA, CDR2 SQIVND (reference sequence). CDR3 length: 13 residues.

The chain joins TRBV19 to TRBJ2-2; 10 bases are a match to TRBD1. With V trimmed by 7 bases and J by 4 bases, 6 bases remained unmatched. Germline CDR1 LNHDA, CDR2 SQIVND (reference sequence). CDR3 length: 15 amino acids. In DNA form, the CDR3 reads TGTGCCAGTAACCCCCGGGACAGGGGCACCGGGGAGCTGTTTTTT. It yields the protein CASNPRDRGTGELFF. The full variable domain, with the rest looked up from reference TRBV19 and TRBJ2-2, is DGGITQSPKYLFRKEGQNVTLSCEQNLNHDAMYWYRQDPGQGLRLIYYSQIVNDFQKGDIAEGYSVSREKKESFPLTVTSAQKNPTAFYLCASNPRDRGTGELFFGEGSRLTVL.

This chain joins TRBV18 and TRBJ1-3; D gene uncertain. The V end lost 1 base, the J end lost 0 bases, and 7 bases lay between the germline ends. CDR1 KGHSH and CDR2 LQKENI come from the germline V gene. The CDR3 has 15 residues. The CDR3, as DNA: TGTGCCAGCTCACCACAGGCAGCCTCTGGAAACACCATATATTTT. Its translation: CASSPQAASGNTIYF.

The J gene is TRBJ2-2, the V gene TRBV4-2, with a weak D call TRBD2 (6 bases). CDR1 is LGHNA and CDR2 is YNFKEQ in the germline V gene. This CDR3 has 15 amino acids. The V end lost 4 bases, the J end lost 4 bases, and 13 bases lay between the germline ends. The DNA for the CDR3 is TGTGCCAGCAGCCCATTCGACGGGGGCACCGGGGAGCTGTTTTTT. Its protein is CASSPFDGGTGELFF.

The rearrangement links TRBV19 to TRBJ1-1; no firm D call. The germline CDR1 and CDR2 sequences are LNHDA and SQIVND (reference sequence). V lost 10 bases to trimming and J lost 2 bases, with 11 bases between them. CDR3 length: 12 residues. For the CDR3, the DNA is TGTGCCACCAGCCAGATCAACACTGAAGCTTTCTTT. It encodes CATSQINTEAFF.

The chain carries TRBV6-5 and TRBJ2-7; maybe TRBD1 (6 bases). Germline CDR1 reads MNHEY; CDR2 reads SVGAGI. Trimming left V 4 bases short and J 4 bases short, with 23 bases between. The CDR3 covers 17 residues. The CDR3 is CASSFSDRPSAFYEQYF. The CDR3 DNA sequence: TGTGCCAGCAGTTTCTCAGACAGGCCTTCTGCTTTTTACGAGCAGTACTTC.

V is TRBV20-1 and J is TRBJ1-6; D perhaps matches TRBD1 (5 bases). The CDR3 sequence is 14 residues long. Germline-derived CDR1 and CDR2 are DFQATT and SNEGSKA (reference sequence). V lost 6 bases and J lost 7, with 16 bases in between. CDR3 bases: TGCAGTGCATGGGGCCAGACAAAAAATTCACCCCTCCACTTT. Its translation: CSAWGQTKNSPLHF.

This clonotype is medium-sized in the sample. The chain recombines TRBV5-4 with TRBJ2-7; 11 nucleotides match TRBD1. V lost 3 bases and J lost 3; bases outside the gene matches: 8. Germline V gene lookup returns CDR1 SGHNT and CDR2 YYREEE (reference sequence). The CDR3 runs to 16 residues. For the CDR3, the DNA is TGTGCCAGCAGCTCGGTCGTCGGGACAGGGGGCTACGAGCAGTACTTC. Protein: CASSSVVGTGGYEQYF.

V is TRBV11-1 and J is TRBJ2-3; 10 bases are shared with TRBD1. The J segment lost 4 bases and the V segment lost 5 bases, leaving 6 bases of the junction unmatched. The CDR3 sequence is 15 residues long. CDR1 is SGHAT, CDR2 FQDESV, per germline (reference sequence). The CDR3 coding sequence is TGTGCCAGCAGCAGACGACAGGGGGCGGCAGATACGCAGTATTTT. As protein: CASSRRQGAADTQYF.